The rows below give T cell receptor beta chains drawn from one sample of a study of T cells after yellow fever vaccination. Via MiXCR, TCRdb re-called the 5' RACE reads, giving one row per CDR3 protein. The sample carries 110,000 to 150,000 distinct CDR3 sequences, under 8% recorded once. The sample in question was CD4+ T cells sorted from PBMCs, obtained 10 days after the yellow fever booster vaccination. The source is a man aged 30 to 39 who received the YFV17D yellow fever vaccine. Both conserved end residues are part of each CDR3. Fields, in order: clone size, D gene, J gene, V gene, CDR3 DNA, CDR3 protein. D genes are given only for firm matches. Size is omitted from some rows. Given values are once, few, many or a class for expanded clones.

many | TRBD2 | TRBJ2-3 | TRBV6-2/TRBV6-3 | TGTGCCGCTGGGACTAACCTAAACACAGATACGCAGTATTTT | CAAGTNLNTDTQYF
few | TRBD2 | TRBJ2-1 | TRBV5-6 | TGTGCCAGCAGCTTTCCGGGAGGGCCTTATGAGCAGTTCTTC | CASSFPGGPYEQFF
many | TRBD2 | TRBJ2-3 | TRBV19 | TGTGCCAGTATTCAGGCGGGAGAGACAGATACGCAGTATTTT | CASIQAGETDTQYF
many | . | TRBJ2-5 | TRBV5-1 | TGCGCCAGCAGCTTGGGACAGGAAGAGACCCAGTACTTC | CASSLGQEETQYF
few | TRBD2 | TRBJ2-5 | TRBV5-6 | TGTGCCAGCAGCTTGTACTCTGTACTAGCGGACCAAGAGACCCAGTACTTC | CASSLYSVLADQETQYF
many | TRBD2 | TRBJ2-4 | TRBV12-3/TRBV12-4 | TGTGCCAGCAGTTTCAGGATGTTGCGGGAGGGCCTTTTAAACATTCAGTACTTC | CASSFRMLREGLLNIQYF
many | . | TRBJ1-5 | TRBV5-1 | TGCGCCAGCAGCCCGGGACACGAGTTAAGCAATCAGCCCCAGCATTTT | CASSPGHELSNQPQHF
few | . | TRBJ1-1 | TRBV6-1 | TGTGCCAGCAGTGTGTCGGGGGGAGACACTGAAGCTTTCTTT | CASSVSGGDTEAFF
. | TRBD2 | TRBJ2-3 | TRBV12-3/TRBV12-4 | TGTGCCAGCAGTATTAGCGGGAGTCCCCCAGATACGCAGTATTTT | CASSISGSPPDTQYF
many | . | TRBJ1-1 | TRBV7-9 | TGTGCCAGCAGCTTAGTCGGGGCAGGAGAAGCTTTCTTT | CASSLVGAGEAFF
many | TRBD1 | TRBJ1-1 | TRBV18 | TGTGCCAGCTCACCGGCCGGGACAGGGGTTGACACTGAAGCTTTCTTT | CASSPAGTGVDTEAFF
many | . | TRBJ2-6 | TRBV20-1 | TGCAGTGCTCTCACAATGTGGGCTGGGGCCAACGTCCTGACTTTC | CSALTMWAGANVLTF
many | . | TRBJ1-2 | TRBV20-1 | TGCAGTGCTAGCCCGGGCTACACCTTC | CSASPGYTF
many | . | TRBJ1-1 | TRBV20-1 | TGCAGTGCCTATTTAACTACTGAAGCTTTCTTT | CSAYLTTEAFF
many | . | TRBJ2-2 | TRBV5-5 | TGTGCCAGCAGCTTGGGTGGAGTCAGCACCGGGGAGCTGTTTTTT | CASSLGGVSTGELFF
many | . | TRBJ2-2 | TRBV6-6 | TGTGCCAGCAGTTACTCGAGATCCGGGGAGCTGTTTTTT | CASSYSRSGELFF
many | . | TRBJ1-2 | TRBV5-8 | TGTGCCAGCAGCTTGACGTCTTCTAACTATGGCTACACCTTC | CASSLTSSNYGYTF
. | . | TRBJ1-5 | TRBV18 | TGTGCCAGCTCACTTCGCGATCAGCCCCAGCATTTT | CASSLRDQPQHF
many | . | TRBJ1-6 | TRBV10-2 | TGCGCCAGCAGTGAATCCCAACTCAGCCGAGATTCACCCCTCCACTTT | CASSESQLSRDSPLHF
many | . | TRBJ2-5 | TRBV10-2 | TGCGCCAGCAGTGAGACGGTTAAAGAGACCCAGTACTTC | CASSETVKETQYF
many | TRBD2 | TRBJ2-1 | TRBV9 | TGTGCCAGCAGCGTAGGGGGAGGGCCGCTGAATGAGCAGTTCTTC | CASSVGGGPLNEQFF
many | TRBD1 | TRBJ2-7 | TRBV9 | TGTGCCAGCAGCGTAGCTACTGGGACAGCCTACGAGCAGTACTTC | CASSVATGTAYEQYF
many | . | TRBJ2-7 | TRBV7-2 | TGTGCCAGCAGCCTCCCAGGGACCGCCTCCTACGAGCAGTACTTC | CASSLPGTASYEQYF
many | TRBD1 | TRBJ2-7 | TRBV4-3 | TGCGCCAGCAGCCAAACCGGGACAGGGTTGCACGAGCAGTACTTC | CASSQTGTGLHEQYF
. | . | TRBJ1-1 | TRBV5-4 | TGTGCCAGCAGCTTGGCCGCAGGGGTGAACACTGAAGCTTTCTTT | CASSLAAGVNTEAFF
many | . | TRBJ2-2 | TRBV7-6 | TGTGCCAGCAGCTTAGTACCACAGTCATACACCGGGGAGCTGTTTTTT | CASSLVPQSYTGELFF
many | . | TRBJ1-1 | TRBV7-2 | TGTGCCAGCAGCTTACCGTTCGTCGGGACGGAGGCTTTCTTT | CASSLPFVGTEAFF
few | . | TRBJ2-2 | TRBV9 | TGTGCCAGCAGTGCCGCGGGACAGAAGAACACCGGGGAGCTGTTTTTT | CASSAAGQKNTGELFF
many | . | TRBJ1-1 | TRBV20-1 | TGCAGTGCTAGAGTAACAGACACTGAAGCTTTCTTT | CSARVTDTEAFF
many | TRBD2 | TRBJ2-1 | TRBV20-1 | TGCAGTGCGCCTACTAGCGGCCCCAGTGGGAATGAGCAGTTCTTC | CSAPTSGPSGNEQFF
few | TRBD1 | TRBJ2-2 | TRBV5-1 | TGCGCCAGCAGCCTTACACACACCGGGACAGGGTACACCGGGGAGCTGTTTTTT | CASSLTHTGTGYTGELFF
. | TRBD1 | TRBJ2-7 | TRBV11-2 | TGTGCCAGCAGCTTAGTGGGGACAGGGTCCAACGAGCAGTACTTC | CASSLVGTGSNEQYF
. | TRBD2 | TRBJ2-2 | TRBV4-2 | TGTGCCAGCAGCCAAGTGGCGGGAGGGCCCACCGGGGAGCTGTTTTTT | CASSQVAGGPTGELFF
many | TRBD2 | TRBJ2-7 | TRBV4-3 | TGCGCCAGCAGCCAGGGGGCGGGAGGTAACTCCTACGAGCAGTACTTC | CASSQGAGGNSYEQYF
many | TRBD2 | TRBJ2-2 | TRBV7-2 | TGTGCCAGCAGCTTAGCTAGCGGGAGTGCCGGGGAGCTGTTTTTT | CASSLASGSAGELFF
. | TRBD1 | TRBJ2-5 | TRBV4-2 | TGTGCCAGCAGCCCCCGTTTTTCGTTAGGGGGCCGAGAGACCCAGTACTTC | CASSPRFSLGGRETQYF
many | . | TRBJ1-1 | TRBV18 | TGTGCCAGCTCACCATTAGTTGGGGCGAACACTGAAGCTTTCTTT | CASSPLVGANTEAFF
many | TRBD2 | TRBJ2-3 | TRBV9 | TGTGCCAGCAGCGCCCGCGGGAGGTACACAGATACGCAGTATTTT | CASSARGRYTDTQYF
many | TRBD2 | TRBJ2-3 | TRBV20-1 | TGCAGTGCTCCGGCGACTAGCGGGAGGGCAATCTTGGATACGCAGTATTTT | CSAPATSGRAILDTQYF
many | . | TRBJ1-2 | TRBV20-1 | TGCAGTGCTAGAACAGTAGACGGCTACACCTTC | CSARTVDGYTF
many | . | TRBJ2-4 | TRBV6-1 | TGTGCCAGCAGTGGGCAGGGAGCCAAAAACATTCAGTACTTC | CASSGQGAKNIQYF
many | . | TRBJ2-3 | TRBV7-8 | TGTGCCACTACTCCGGACTTGCCCCACAAGAATACGCAGTATTTT | CATTPDLPHKNTQYF
many | TRBD1 | TRBJ2-7 | TRBV18 | TGTGCCAGCTCACCTTGGACAGGGGGTCGCTCCTACGAGCAGTACTTC | CASSPWTGGRSYEQYF
many | . | TRBJ2-1 | TRBV19 | TGTGCCAGTAGTATGGTGGGGAACAGGGCCCACAATGAGCAGTTCTTC | CASSMVGNRAHNEQFF
many | TRBD1 | TRBJ1-2 | TRBV11-2 | TGTGCCAGCAGCGCCGACACAGGGGTAAAGGGCTACACCTTC | CASSADTGVKGYTF
many | . | TRBJ2-1 | TRBV10-2 | TGCGCCAGCAGTGGGGGGTCAGCCATTTTCTACAATGAGCAGTTCTTC | CASSGGSAIFYNEQFF
. | TRBD2 | TRBJ2-5 | TRBV7-2 | TGTGCCAGCACACCCGGGGGGGGCGGCGAGACCCAGTACTTC | CASTPGGGGETQYF
many | . | TRBJ2-1 | TRBV11-1 | TGTGCCAGCAGCTTAGCCGGCAGGGTAGGACGGAGGGGGAGTGAGCAGTTCTTC | CASSLAGRVGRRGSEQFF
many | . | TRBJ2-7 | TRBV4-2 | TGTGCCAGCAGCCAAGCCGCGGCCTACGAGCAGTACTTC | CASSQAAAYEQYF
many | TRBD2 | TRBJ2-5 | TRBV29-1 | TGCAGTGGCATTAGCGGGCAAGAGACCCAGTACTTC | CSGISGQETQYF